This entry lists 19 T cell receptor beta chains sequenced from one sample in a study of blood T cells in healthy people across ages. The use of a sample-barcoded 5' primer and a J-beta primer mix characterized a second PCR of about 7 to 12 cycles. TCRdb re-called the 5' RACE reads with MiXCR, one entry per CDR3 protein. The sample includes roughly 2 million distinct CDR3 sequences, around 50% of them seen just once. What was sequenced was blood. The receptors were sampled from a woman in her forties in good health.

The CDR3 region is CASSQTSGGRNTGELFF. In nucleotides, the CDR3 is TGTGCCAGCAGCCAAACTAGCGGGGGCAGAAACACCGGGGAGCTGTTTTTT. The rearrangement links TRBV4-2 to TRBJ2-2, with 11 bases aligning to TRBD2. This CDR3 region has 17 residues. The germline gives CDR1 LGHNA, CDR2 YNFKEQ. Trimming cost V 2 bases and J 2 bases; bases outside gene matches: 4.

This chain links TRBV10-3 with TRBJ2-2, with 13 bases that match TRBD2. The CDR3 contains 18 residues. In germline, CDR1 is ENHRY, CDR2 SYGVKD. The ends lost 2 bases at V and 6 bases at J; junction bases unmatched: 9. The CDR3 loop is CAISEPRGLAGRSGELFF. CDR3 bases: TGTGCCATCAGTGAGCCCAGGGGACTAGCGGGGCGTTCCGGGGAGCTGTTTTTT.

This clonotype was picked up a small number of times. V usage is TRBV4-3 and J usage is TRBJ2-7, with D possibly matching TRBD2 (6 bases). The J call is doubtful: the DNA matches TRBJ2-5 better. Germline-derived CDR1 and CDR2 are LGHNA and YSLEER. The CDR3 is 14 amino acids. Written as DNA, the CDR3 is TGCGCCAGCAGCCGAGAGCGGGTCAGAGAGACCCAGTACTTC. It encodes CASSRERVRETQYF.

The CDR3 reads CASSQVLGRTEAFF. CDR3 nucleotides: TGCGCCAGCAGCCAAGTCCTGGGGAGGACTGAAGCTTTCTTT. The chain recombines TRBV4-3 with TRBJ1-1, with D uncertain. This CDR3 has 14 amino acids. Germline V lookup: CDR1 LGHNA, CDR2 YSLEER. V dropped 1 base and J dropped 5 bases, with 11 bases sitting between them.

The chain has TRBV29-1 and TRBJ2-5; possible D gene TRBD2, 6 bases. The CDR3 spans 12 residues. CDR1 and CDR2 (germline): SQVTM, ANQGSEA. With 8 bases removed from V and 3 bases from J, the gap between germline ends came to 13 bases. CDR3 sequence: CSTRRGKETQYF. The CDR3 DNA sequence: TGCAGCACCCGCCGGGGGAAAGAGACCCAGTACTTC.

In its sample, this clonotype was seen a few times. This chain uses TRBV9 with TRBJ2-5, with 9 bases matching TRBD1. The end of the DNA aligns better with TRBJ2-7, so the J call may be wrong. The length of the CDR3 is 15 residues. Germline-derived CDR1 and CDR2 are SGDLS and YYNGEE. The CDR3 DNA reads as TGTGCCAGCAGCGTAGAGGGACAGGGTTTCTACGAGCAGTACTTC. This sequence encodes CASSVEGQGFYEQYF.

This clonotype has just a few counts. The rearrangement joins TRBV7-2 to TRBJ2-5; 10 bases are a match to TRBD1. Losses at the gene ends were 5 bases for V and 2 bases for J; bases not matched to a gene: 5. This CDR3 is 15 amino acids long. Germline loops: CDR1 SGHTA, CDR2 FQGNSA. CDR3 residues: CASSRDRGNQETQYF. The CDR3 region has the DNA TGTGCCAGCAGCCGGGACAGGGGAAATCAAGAGACCCAGTACTTC.

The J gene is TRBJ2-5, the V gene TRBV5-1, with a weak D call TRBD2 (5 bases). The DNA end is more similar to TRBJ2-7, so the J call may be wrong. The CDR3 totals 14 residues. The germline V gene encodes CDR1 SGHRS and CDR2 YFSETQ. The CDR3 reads CASSLPAVGGEQYF. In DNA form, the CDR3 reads TGCGCCAGCAGCTTGCCAGCGGTTGGCGGCGAGCAGTACTTC.

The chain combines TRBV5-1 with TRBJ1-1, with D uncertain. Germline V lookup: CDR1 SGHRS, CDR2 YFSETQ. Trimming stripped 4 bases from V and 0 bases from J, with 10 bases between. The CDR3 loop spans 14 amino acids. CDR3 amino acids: CASSPSVLNTEAFF. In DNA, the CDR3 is TGCGCCAGCAGCCCCTCCGTGCTGAACACTGAAGCTTTCTTT.

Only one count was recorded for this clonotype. The CDR3 sequence: CASSFTSRDALNFQQYF. The CDR3 DNA sequence: TGTGCCAGCAGTTTTACCTCCCGGGACGCATTAAACTTTCAGCAGTACTTC. The chain couples TRBV6-2 or TRBV6-3 to TRBJ2-5, with D perhaps assigned TRBD1 or TRBD2 (5 bases each). The V end was cut by 4 bases, the J end by 11 bases, with 29 bases between. CDR1 MNHEY and CDR2 SVGEGT come from the germline V gene. The CDR3 is 17 residues long.

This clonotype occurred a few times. The CDR3 sequence is CASSSRTGGAEQFF. The CDR3 nucleotides are TGTGCCAGCAGCAGCCGGACGGGGGGCGCTGAGCAGTTCTTC. This chain joins TRBV14 and TRBJ2-1, with D perhaps TRBD2 (7 bases). This CDR3 is 14 amino acids long. Trimming shortened V by 5 bases and J by 9 bases, and 17 bases separated the two germline ends. Germline CDR1 SGHDN, CDR2 FVKESK.

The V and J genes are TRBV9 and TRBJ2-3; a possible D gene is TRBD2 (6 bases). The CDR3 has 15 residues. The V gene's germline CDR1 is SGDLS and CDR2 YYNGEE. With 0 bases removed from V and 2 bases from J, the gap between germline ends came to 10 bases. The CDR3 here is CASSVVAVNTDTQYF. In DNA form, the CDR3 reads TGTGCCAGCAGCGTAGTAGCGGTGAACACAGATACGCAGTATTTT. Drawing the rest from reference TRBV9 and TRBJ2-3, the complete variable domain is DSGVTQTPKHLITATGQRVTLRCSPRSGDLSVYWYQQSLDQGLQFLIQYYNGEERAKGNILERFSAQQFPDLHSELNLSSLELGDSALYFCASSVVAVNTDTQYFGPGTRLTVL.

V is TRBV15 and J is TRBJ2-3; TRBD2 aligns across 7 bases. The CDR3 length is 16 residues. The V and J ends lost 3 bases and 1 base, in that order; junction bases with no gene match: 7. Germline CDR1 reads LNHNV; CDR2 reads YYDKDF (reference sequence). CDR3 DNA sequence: TGTGCCACCAGCAGGGGAGGGTCTTACGGCACAGATACGCAGTATTTT. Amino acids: CATSRGGSYGTDTQYF.

CDR3 protein: CASSYHGTGAYEQYF. CDR3 nucleotide sequence: TGTGCCAGCAGCTACCACGGGACAGGAGCCTACGAGCAGTACTTC. The gene calls are TRBV5-5 and TRBJ2-7; 8 nucleotides match TRBD1. This CDR3 comprises 15 residues. With 3 bases clipped from V and 2 bases from J, the junction kept 7 bases outside the gene matches. Germline V gives CDR1 SGHKS, CDR2 YYEKEE (reference sequence).

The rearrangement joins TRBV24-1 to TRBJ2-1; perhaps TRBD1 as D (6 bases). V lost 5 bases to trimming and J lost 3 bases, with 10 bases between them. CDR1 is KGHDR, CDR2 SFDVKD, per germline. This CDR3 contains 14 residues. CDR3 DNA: TGTGCCACCAGTGCAGCGGACAGCTACAATGAGCAGTTCTTC. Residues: CATSAADSYNEQFF.

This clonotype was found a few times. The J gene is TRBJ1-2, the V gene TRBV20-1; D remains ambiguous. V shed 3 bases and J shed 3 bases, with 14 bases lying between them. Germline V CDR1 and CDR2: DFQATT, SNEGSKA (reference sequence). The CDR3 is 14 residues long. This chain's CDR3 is CSASPRLTYYGYTF. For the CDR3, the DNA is TGCAGTGCTAGTCCGCGACTCACCTACTATGGCTACACCTTC.

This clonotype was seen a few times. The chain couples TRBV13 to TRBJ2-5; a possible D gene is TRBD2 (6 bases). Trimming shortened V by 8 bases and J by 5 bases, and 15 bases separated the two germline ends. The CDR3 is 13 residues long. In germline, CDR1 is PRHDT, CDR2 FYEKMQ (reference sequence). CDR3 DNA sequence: TGTGCCAGCGCGTCGGCGGGGAAGGAGACCCAGTACTTC. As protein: CASASAGKETQYF. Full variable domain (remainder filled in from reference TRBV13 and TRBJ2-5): AAGVIQSPRHLIKEKRETATLKCYPIPRHDTVYWYQQGPGQDPQFLISFYEKMQSDKGSIPDRFSAQQFSDYHSELNMSSLELGDSALYFCASASAGKETQYFGPGTRLLVL.

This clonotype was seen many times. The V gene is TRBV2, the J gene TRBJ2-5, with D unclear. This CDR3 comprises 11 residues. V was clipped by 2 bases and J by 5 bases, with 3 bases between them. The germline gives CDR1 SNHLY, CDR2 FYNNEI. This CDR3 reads CASSEWETQYF. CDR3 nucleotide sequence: TGTGCCAGCAGTGAATGGGAGACCCAGTACTTC.

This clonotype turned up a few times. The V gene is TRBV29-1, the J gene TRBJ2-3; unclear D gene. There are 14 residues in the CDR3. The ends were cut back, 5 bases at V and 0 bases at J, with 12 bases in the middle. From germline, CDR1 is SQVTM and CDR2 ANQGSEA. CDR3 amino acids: CSVPGTGSTDTQYF. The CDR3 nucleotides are TGCAGCGTTCCTGGAACCGGGAGCACAGATACGCAGTATTTT.